The clone carrying this T cell receptor beta chain has just one count. Cohort allocation depended upon clinical history that participants reported. These data are taken from a study of blood T cell repertoires in COVID-19. At the level of the study: Samples came from the United States, Italy and Spain, spanning acute and convalescent COVID-19.

This CDR3 spans 14 amino acids. V shed 9 bases and J 7 bases; nucleotides not matched to a gene: 10. In germline, CDR1 is SGHTS, CDR2 YDEGEE. Measured with immunoSEQ multiplex PCR; TCRdb has only the in-frame clones, and not every one. The sample consists of 300,000 to 400,000 clones, 85% to 95% of them appearing once. The chain combines TRBV5-8 with TRBJ1-5; TRBD1 matches at 10 bases. Sequenced input: PBMCs or T cells enriched from blood (not recorded which). The sequence derives from a woman younger than 45 who had been exposed to COVID-19. The CDR3 DNA follows: TGTGCCACAACGGACAGGGGGGCGAGCCAGCCCCAGCATTTT. It translates to CATTDRGASQPQHF.